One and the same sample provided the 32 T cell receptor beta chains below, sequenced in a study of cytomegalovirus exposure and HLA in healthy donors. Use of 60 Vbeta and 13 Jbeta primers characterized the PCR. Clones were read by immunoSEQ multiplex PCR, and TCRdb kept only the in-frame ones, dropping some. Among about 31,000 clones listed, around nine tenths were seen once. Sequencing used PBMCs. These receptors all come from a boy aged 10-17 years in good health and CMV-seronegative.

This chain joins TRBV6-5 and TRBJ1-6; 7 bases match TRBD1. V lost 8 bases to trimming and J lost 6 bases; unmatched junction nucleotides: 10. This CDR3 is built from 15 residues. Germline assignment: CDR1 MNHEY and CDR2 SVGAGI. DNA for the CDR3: TGTGCCAGCGGGGCATCGACAGGGTTTAATTCACCCCTCCACTTT. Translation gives CASGASTGFNSPLHF.

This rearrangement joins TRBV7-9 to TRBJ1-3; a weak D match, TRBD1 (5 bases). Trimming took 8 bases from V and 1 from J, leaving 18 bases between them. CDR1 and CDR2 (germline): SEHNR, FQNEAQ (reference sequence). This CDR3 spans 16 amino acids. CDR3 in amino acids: CASHYGGDGSGNTIYF. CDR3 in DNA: TGTGCCAGCCACTACGGGGGGGACGGGTCTGGAAACACCATATATTTT.

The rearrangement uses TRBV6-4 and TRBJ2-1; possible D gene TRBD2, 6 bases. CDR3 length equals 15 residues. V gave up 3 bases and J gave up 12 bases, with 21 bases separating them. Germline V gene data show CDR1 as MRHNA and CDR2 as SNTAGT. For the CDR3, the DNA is TGTGCCAGCAGTGATGGTAGCGGACCTTCTAAGGGGCAGTTCTTC. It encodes CASSDGSGPSKGQFF.

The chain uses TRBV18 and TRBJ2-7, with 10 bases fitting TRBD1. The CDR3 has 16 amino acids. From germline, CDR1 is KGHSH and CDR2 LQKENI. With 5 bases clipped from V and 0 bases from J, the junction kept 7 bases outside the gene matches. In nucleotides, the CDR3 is TGTGCCAGCTCAGCCGGACAGGGGGTAAACTCCTACGAGCAGTACTTC. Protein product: CASSAGQGVNSYEQYF.

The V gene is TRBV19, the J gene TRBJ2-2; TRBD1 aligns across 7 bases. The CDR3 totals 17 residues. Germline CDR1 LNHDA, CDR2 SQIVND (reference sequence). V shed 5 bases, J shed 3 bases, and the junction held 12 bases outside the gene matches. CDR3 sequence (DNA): TGTGCCAGTAGTTCGGTAGTGTTAGGACAGGACACCGGGGAGCTGTTTTTT. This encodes CASSSVVLGQDTGELFF. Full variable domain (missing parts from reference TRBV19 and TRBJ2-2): DGGITQSPKYLFRKEGQNVTLSCEQNLNHDAMYWYRQDPGQGLRLIYYSQIVNDFQKGDIAEGYSVSREKKESFPLTVTSAQKNPTAFYLCASSSVVLGQDTGELFFGEGSRLTVL.

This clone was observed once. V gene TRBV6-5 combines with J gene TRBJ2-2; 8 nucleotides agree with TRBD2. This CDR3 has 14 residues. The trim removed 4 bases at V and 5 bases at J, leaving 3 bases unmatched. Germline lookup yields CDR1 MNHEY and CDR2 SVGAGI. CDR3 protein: CASSSGGGTGELFF. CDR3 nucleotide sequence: TGTGCCAGCAGTTCGGGGGGGGGAACCGGGGAGCTGTTTTTT.

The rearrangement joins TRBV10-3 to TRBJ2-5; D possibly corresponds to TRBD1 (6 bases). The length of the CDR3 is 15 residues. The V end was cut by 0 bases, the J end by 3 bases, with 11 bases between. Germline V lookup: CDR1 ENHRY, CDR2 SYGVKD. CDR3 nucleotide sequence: TGTGCCATCAGTGAGTCGGGGACAACAGAAGAGACCCAGTACTTC. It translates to CAISESGTTEETQYF.

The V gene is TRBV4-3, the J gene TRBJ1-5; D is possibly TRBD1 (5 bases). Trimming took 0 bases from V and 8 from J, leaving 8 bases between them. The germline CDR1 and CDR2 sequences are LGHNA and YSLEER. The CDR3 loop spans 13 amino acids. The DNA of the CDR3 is TGCGCCAGCAGCCAAGACGGGGGGGAGCCCCAGCATTTT. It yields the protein CASSQDGGEPQHF.

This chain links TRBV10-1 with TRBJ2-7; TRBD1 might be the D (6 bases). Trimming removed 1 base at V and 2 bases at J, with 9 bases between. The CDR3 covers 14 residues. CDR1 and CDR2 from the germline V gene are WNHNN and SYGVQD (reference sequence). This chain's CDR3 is CASSEFRDTYEQYF. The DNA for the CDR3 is TGCGCCAGCAGTGAGTTCCGGGACACCTACGAGCAGTACTTC.

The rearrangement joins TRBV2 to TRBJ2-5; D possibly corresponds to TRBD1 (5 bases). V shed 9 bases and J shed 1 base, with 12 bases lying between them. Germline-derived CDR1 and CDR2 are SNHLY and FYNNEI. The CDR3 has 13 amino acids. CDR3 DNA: TGTGCCAGTAAAGACAGCTCCCAAGAGACCCAGTACTTC. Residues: CASKDSSQETQYF.

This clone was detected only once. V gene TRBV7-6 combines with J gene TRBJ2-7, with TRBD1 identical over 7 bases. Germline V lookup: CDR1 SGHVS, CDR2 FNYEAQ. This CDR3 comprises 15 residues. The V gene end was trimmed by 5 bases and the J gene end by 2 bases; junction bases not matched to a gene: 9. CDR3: CASSLEGTETYEQYF. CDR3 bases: TGTGCCAGCAGCCTAGAGGGGACAGAGACCTACGAGCAGTACTTC.

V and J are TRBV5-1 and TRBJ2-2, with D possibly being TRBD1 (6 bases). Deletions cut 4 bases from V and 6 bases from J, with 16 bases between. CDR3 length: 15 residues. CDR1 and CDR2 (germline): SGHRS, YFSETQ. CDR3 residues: CASSGQFLAAGELFF. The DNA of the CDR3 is TGCGCCAGCAGCGGACAGTTCCTGGCAGCCGGGGAGCTGTTTTTT.

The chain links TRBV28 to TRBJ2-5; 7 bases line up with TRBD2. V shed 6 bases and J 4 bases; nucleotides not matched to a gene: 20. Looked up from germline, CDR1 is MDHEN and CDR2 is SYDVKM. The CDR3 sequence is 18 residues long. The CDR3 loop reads CASRPTHGAPGGRETQYF. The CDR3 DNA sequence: TGTGCCAGCAGACCTACCCACGGGGCTCCCGGGGGGAGAGAGACCCAGTACTTC.

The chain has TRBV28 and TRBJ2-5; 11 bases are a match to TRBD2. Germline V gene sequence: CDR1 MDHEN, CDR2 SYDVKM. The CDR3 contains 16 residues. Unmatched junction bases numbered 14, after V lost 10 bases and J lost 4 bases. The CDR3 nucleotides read TGTGCCAAAGGGCAGACTAGCGGGGCGCGGGGAGAGACCCAGTACTTC. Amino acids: CAKGQTSGARGETQYF.

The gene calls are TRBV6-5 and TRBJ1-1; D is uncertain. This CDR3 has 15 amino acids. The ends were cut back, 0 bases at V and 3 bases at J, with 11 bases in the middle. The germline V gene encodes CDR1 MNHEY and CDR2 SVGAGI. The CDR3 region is CASSYSGLGDTEAFF. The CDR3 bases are TGTGCCAGCAGTTACTCCGGCCTCGGGGACACTGAAGCTTTCTTT.

Here the CDR3 reads CASSVGQGEDEQFF. The CDR3 DNA is TGTGCCAGCAGCGTGGGACAGGGTGAAGATGAGCAGTTCTTC. This chain links TRBV11-1 with TRBJ2-1; 9 nucleotides match TRBD1. Germline V gene sequence: CDR1 SGHAT, CDR2 FQDESV (reference sequence). The CDR3 spans 14 residues. V shed 5 bases, J shed 8 bases, and the junction held 7 bases outside the gene matches.

CDR3 bases: TGTGCCAGCAGCCGATCGCAGCAAGAGACCCAGTACTTC. Translating it yields CASSRSQQETQYF. The chain combines TRBV9 with TRBJ2-5; D not certain. Between the trimmed V and J ends, which lost 4 bases and 2 bases, there was a span of 9 bases. The CDR3 has 13 amino acids. Germline CDR1 reads SGDLS; CDR2 reads YYNGEE.

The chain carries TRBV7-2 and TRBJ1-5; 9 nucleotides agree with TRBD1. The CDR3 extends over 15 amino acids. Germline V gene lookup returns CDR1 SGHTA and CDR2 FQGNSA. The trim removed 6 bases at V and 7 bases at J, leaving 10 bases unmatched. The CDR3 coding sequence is TGTGCCAGCAGTCGGGACAGGGAAGGTTTCCAGCCCCAGCATTTT. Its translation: CASSRDREGFQPQHF.

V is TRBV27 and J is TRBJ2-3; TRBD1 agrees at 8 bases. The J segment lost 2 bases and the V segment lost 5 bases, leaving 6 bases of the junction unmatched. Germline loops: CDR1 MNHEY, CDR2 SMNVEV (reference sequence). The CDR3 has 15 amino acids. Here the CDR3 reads CASSTPGGFTDTQYF. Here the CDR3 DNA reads TGTGCCAGCAGTACTCCAGGGGGCTTCACAGATACGCAGTATTTT.

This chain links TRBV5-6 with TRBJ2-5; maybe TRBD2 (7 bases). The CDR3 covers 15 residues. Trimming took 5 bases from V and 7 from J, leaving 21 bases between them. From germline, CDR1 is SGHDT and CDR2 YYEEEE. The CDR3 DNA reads TGTGCCAGCAGTATTGGTGCGGGGGCCCCGCGGACCCAGTACTTC. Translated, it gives CASSIGAGAPRTQYF.

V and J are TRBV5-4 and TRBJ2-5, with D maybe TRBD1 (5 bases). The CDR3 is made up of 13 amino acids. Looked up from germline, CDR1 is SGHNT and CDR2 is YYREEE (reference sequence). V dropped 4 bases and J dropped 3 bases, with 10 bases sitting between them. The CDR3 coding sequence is TGTGCCAGCAGCCACGCCAGGGAAGAGACCCAGTACTTC. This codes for CASSHAREETQYF.

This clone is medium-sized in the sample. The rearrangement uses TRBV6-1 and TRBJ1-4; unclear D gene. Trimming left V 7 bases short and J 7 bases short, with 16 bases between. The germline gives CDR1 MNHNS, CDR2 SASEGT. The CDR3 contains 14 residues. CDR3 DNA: TGTGCCAGCACTGGCGAGGGTGTAAGTGAAAAACTGTTTTTT. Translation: CASTGEGVSEKLFF.

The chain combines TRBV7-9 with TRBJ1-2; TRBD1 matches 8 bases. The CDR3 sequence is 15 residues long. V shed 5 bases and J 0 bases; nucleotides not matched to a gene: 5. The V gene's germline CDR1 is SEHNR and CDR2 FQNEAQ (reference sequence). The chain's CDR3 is CASSTDRGANYGYTF. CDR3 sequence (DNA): TGTGCCAGCAGCACCGACAGGGGAGCTAACTATGGCTACACCTTC.

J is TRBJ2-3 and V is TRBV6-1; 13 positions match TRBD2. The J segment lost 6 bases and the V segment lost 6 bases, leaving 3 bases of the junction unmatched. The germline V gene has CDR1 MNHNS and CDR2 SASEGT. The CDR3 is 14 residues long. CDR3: CASRLAGGRDTQYF. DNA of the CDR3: TGTGCCAGCAGACTAGCGGGGGGGCGGGATACGCAGTATTTT.

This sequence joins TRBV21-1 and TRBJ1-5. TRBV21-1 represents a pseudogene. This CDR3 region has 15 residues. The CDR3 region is CASSSFLPGVQPQHF. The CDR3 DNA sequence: TGTGCCAGCAGCAGTTTTTTGCCGGGAGTTCAGCCCCAGCATTTT.

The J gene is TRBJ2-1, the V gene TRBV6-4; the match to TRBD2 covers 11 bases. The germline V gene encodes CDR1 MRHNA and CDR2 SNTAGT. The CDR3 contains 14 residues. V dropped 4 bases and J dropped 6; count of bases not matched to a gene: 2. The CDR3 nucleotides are TGTGCCAGCAGTGGACTAGCGGGGTCCAATGAGCAGTTCTTC. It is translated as CASSGLAGSNEQFF.

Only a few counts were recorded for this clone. CDR3 protein: CASSQTTNEKLFF. CDR3 nucleotide sequence: TGTGCCAGCAGCCAGACAACTAATGAAAAACTGTTTTTT. The chain carries TRBV7-9 and TRBJ1-4, with D unclear. From germline, CDR1 is SEHNR and CDR2 FQNEAQ (reference sequence). The V gene lost 5 bases and the J gene lost 0 bases, with 4 bases spanning the gap. The CDR3 covers 13 residues.

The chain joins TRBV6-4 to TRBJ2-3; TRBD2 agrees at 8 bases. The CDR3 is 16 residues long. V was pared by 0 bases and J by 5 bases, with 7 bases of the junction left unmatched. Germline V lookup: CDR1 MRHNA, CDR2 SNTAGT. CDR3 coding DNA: TGTGCCAGCAGTGACTCAGCGGGGACTAGTGAAGATACGCAGTATTTT. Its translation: CASSDSAGTSEDTQYF.

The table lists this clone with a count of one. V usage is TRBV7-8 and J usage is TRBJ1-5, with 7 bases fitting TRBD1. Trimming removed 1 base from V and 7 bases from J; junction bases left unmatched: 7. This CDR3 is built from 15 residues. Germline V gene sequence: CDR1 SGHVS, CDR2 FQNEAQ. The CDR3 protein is CASSLDLGGWQPQHF. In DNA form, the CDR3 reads TGTGCCAGCAGCTTAGATTTAGGGGGCTGGCAGCCCCAGCATTTT. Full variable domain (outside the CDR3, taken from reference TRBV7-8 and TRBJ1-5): GAGVSQSPRYKVAKRGQDVALRCDPISGHVSLFWYQQALGQGPEFLTYFQNEAQLDKSGLPSDRFFAERPEGSVSTLKIQRTQQEDSAVYLCASSLDLGGWQPQHFGDGTRLSIL.

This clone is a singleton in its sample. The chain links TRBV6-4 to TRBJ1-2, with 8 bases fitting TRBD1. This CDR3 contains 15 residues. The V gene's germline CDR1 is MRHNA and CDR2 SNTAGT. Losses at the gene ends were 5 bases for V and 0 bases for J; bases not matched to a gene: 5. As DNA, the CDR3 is TGTGCCAGCAGTCCAGGGGGCAGGCCTAACTATGGCTACACCTTC. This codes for CASSPGGRPNYGYTF.

As DNA, the CDR3 is TGCAGCGTTGCCTGGACTAGCGGGGGCGCTAGCACAGATACGCAGTATTTT. It encodes CSVAWTSGGASTDTQYF. J is TRBJ2-3 and V is TRBV29-1; 13 bases map to TRBD2. Trimming at V came to 4 bases and at J to 0 bases, leaving 7 bases not matched to a gene. Per germline, CDR1 SQVTM and CDR2 ANQGSEA. CDR3 length: 17 residues.

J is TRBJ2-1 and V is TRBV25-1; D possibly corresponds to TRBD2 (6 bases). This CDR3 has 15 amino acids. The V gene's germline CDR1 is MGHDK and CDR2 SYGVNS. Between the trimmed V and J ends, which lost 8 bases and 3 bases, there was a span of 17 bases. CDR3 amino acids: CASGLTRAGYNEQFF. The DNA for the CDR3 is TGTGCCAGCGGTCTGACTAGAGCCGGCTACAATGAGCAGTTCTTC.